These 32 T cell receptor beta chains were all obtained from the same sample, sequenced in a study of cytomegalovirus exposure and HLA in healthy donors. Both 60 Vbeta primers and 13 Jbeta primers went into the PCR. Sequenced by immunoSEQ multiplex PCR; TCRdb stores in-frame clones only, minus some. Of 75,000 to 80,000 clones in the sample, approximately 81% were seen once. Sequenced input: PBMCs. The receptors were sampled from a woman aged 40 to 49 in good health and CMV-seropositive.

The chain recombines TRBV7-2 with TRBJ2-3; TRBD2 might be the D (6 bases). Trimming took off 1 base at V and 1 base at J, with 9 bases between the two ends. The CDR3 contains 15 residues. Germline CDR1 is SGHTA and CDR2 is FQGNSA. In DNA, the CDR3 is TGTGCCAGCAGCTTAGGACCGGGGGGCACAGATACGCAGTATTTT. Its translation is CASSLGPGGTDTQYF. Combining the CDR3 with reference TRBV7-2 and TRBJ2-3 gives the whole variable domain GAGVSQSPSNKVTEKGKDVELRCDPISGHTALYWYRQSLGQGLEFLIYFQGNSAPDKSGLPSDRFSAERTGGSVSTLTIQRTQQEDSAVYLCASSLGPGGTDTQYFGPGTRLTVL.

This chain uses TRBV15 with TRBJ1-3; possible D gene TRBD1, 5 bases. CDR1 is LNHNV, CDR2 YYDKDF, per germline (reference sequence). The CDR3 runs 17 residues. V was cut by 1 base and J by 3 bases, with 16 bases left in between. This chain's CDR3 is CATSRGFGGLGGNTIYF. The CDR3 bases are TGTGCCACCAGCAGAGGGTTCGGGGGACTCGGTGGAAACACCATATATTTT.

The chain employs TRBV5-1 and TRBJ2-1; 11 nucleotides align to TRBD1. V lost 0 bases to trimming and J lost 8 bases; unmatched junction nucleotides: 4. In germline, CDR1 is SGHRS, CDR2 YFSETQ. The CDR3 extends over 15 amino acids. DNA for the CDR3: TGCGCCAGCAGCTTGGCGGGACAGGGGGTCCATGAGCAGTTCTTC. Encoded protein: CASSLAGQGVHEQFF.

This clone was found once. CDR3 bases: TGTGCCAGCAGATTACTGACGACAGGTACCTACGAGCAGTACTTC. This gives the protein CASRLLTTGTYEQYF. The rearrangement links TRBV6-5 to TRBJ2-7; D possibly corresponds to TRBD1 (6 bases). CDR1 and CDR2 from the germline V gene are MNHEY and SVGAGI. CDR3 length: 15 residues. Trimming pared 6 bases from V and 2 bases from J, leaving 17 bases between.

V usage is TRBV7-9 and J usage is TRBJ1-1, with D hard to call. Trimming took 5 bases from V and 2 from J, leaving 12 bases between them. Germline loops: CDR1 SEHNR, CDR2 FQNEAQ (reference sequence). This CDR3 comprises 14 residues. CDR3 amino acids: CASSPQALNTEAFF. CDR3 bases: TGTGCCAGCAGCCCCCAGGCGCTTAACACTGAAGCTTTCTTT.

The chain is built from TRBV7-2 and TRBJ2-3, with TRBD2 matching 10 bases. Looked up from germline, CDR1 is SGHTA and CDR2 is FQGNSA. J was trimmed by 6 bases and V by 5 bases; bases with no gene match: 5. The CDR3 is 14 residues long. CDR3 residues: CASSPSGGADTQYF. The DNA of the CDR3 is TGTGCCAGCAGCCCGAGCGGGGGGGCCGATACGCAGTATTTT.

This chain uses TRBV6-4 with TRBJ2-3; TRBD1 matches at 7 bases. This CDR3 has 14 amino acids. Germline values: CDR1 MRHNA, CDR2 SNTAGT. With 4 bases clipped from V and 2 bases from J, the junction kept 3 bases outside the gene matches. CDR3: CASSGDSPTDTQYF. CDR3 coding DNA: TGTGCCAGCAGTGGGGACAGTCCCACAGATACGCAGTATTTT.

The table lists this clone with a few counts. The CDR3, as DNA: TGCGCCAGCAGTCAATTCGGGGACAGTAAAGAGACCCAGTACTTC. Protein sequence: CASSQFGDSKETQYF. V is TRBV23-1 and J is TRBJ2-5, with TRBD1 identical over 7 bases. TRBV23-1 is recorded as an ORF, its role being uncertain. The CDR3 consists of 15 residues. Trimming cost V 1 base and J 3 bases; bases outside gene matches: 5.

The chain couples TRBV21-1 to TRBJ2-1; the table's D gene call, TRBD1, was not cross checked with the DNA. TRBV21-1 is a documented pseudogene. The CDR3 consists of 14 residues. DNA for the CDR3: TGTGCCAGCAGCCGGACAGGGGGTGCCAATGAGCAGTTCTTC. The encoded protein is CASSRTGGANEQFF.

The V gene is TRBV28, the J gene TRBJ2-5; TRBD1 is a possible D gene (6 bases). Germline V CDR1 and CDR2: MDHEN, SYDVKM. Trimming left V 6 bases short and J 4 bases short, with 18 bases between. The CDR3 loop spans 15 amino acids. CDR3 coding DNA: TGTGCCAGCAGCACCCTGGGGGCTGGGGCAGAGACCCAGTACTTC. Residues: CASSTLGAGAETQYF.

This clone was picked up a small number of times. The V call is TRBV28, the J call TRBJ1-1; D might be TRBD1 (5 bases). The CDR3 is made up of 14 amino acids. In germline, CDR1 is MDHEN, CDR2 SYDVKM. Trimming stripped 6 bases from V and 1 base from J, with 12 bases between. In DNA, the CDR3 is TGTGCCAGCAGAGAGGGACTGCAGAACACTGAAGCTTTCTTT. The encoded protein is CASREGLQNTEAFF.

The chain couples TRBV19 to TRBJ2-5; D may be TRBD1 (6 bases). Germline CDR1 reads LNHDA; CDR2 reads SQIVND (reference sequence). The CDR3 runs to 13 residues. Trimming removed 3 bases at V and 2 bases at J, with 7 bases between. The CDR3 DNA is TGTGCCAGTAGTATCACAGGGCAAGAGACCCAGTACTTC. This gives the protein CASSITGQETQYF. Variable domain in full (rest from reference TRBV19 and TRBJ2-5): DGGITQSPKYLFRKEGQNVTLSCEQNLNHDAMYWYRQDPGQGLRLIYYSQIVNDFQKGDIAEGYSVSREKKESFPLTVTSAQKNPTAFYLCASSITGQETQYFGPGTRLLVL.

The chain links TRBV7-9 to TRBJ2-3; 11 bases align to TRBD2. This CDR3 contains 15 residues. Germline V gene data show CDR1 as SEHNR and CDR2 as FQNEAQ (reference sequence). Germline trimming cut 1 base from V and 6 bases from J; bases unmatched to any gene: 3. The CDR3 region has the DNA TGTGCCAGCAGCTTAGTCTCTAGCGGGGGGGATACGCAGTATTTT. It translates to CASSLVSSGGDTQYF.

This rearrangement joins TRBV6-5 to TRBJ1-1, with D maybe TRBD1 (6 bases). The CDR3 extends over 14 amino acids. Per germline, CDR1 MNHEY and CDR2 SVGAGI. V lost 6 bases, J lost 1 base, and 12 bases lay in between. This CDR3 reads CASSSQGRNTEAFF. The DNA for the CDR3 is TGTGCCAGCAGCTCTCAGGGGAGGAACACTGAAGCTTTCTTT.

A single count supports this clone. This sequence joins TRBV6-4 and TRBJ1-2; TRBD1 agrees at 8 bases. Trimming removed 6 bases from V and 0 bases from J; junction bases left unmatched: 3. The CDR3 is 14 residues long. CDR1 MRHNA and CDR2 SNTAGT come from the germline V gene. CDR3 residues: CASSQGQANYGYTF. For the CDR3, the DNA is TGTGCCAGCAGCCAGGGACAGGCTAACTATGGCTACACCTTC.

The chain has TRBV30 and TRBJ1-6; 12 nucleotides line up with TRBD1. The germline gives CDR1 GTSNPN, CDR2 SVGIG (reference sequence). J gave up 10 bases and V 6 bases, and 10 bases lay outside the gene matches. This CDR3 is 15 amino acids long. In nucleotides, the CDR3 is TGTGCCTGTCAACCGGGACAGGGGGCAGGGTCACCCCTCCACTTT. Translation gives CACQPGQGAGSPLHF.

Regarding this clone: Other DNA sequences within the sample encode an identical CDR3. The chain couples TRBV4-3 to TRBJ2-1, with D perhaps TRBD2 (5 bases). There are 17 residues in the CDR3. The V end was cut by 1 base, the J end by 5 bases, with 18 bases between. Germline CDR1 is LGHNA and CDR2 is YSLEER. Here the CDR3 reads CASSQGFRLSGNNEQFF. The CDR3 DNA reads as TGCGCCAGCAGCCAAGGTTTCCGACTCTCGGGGAACAATGAGCAGTTCTTC.

V is TRBV7-2 and J is TRBJ2-1; 10 nucleotides align to TRBD2. Germline CDR1 SGHTA, CDR2 FQGNSA. The CDR3 has 19 amino acids. Trimming cost V 5 bases and J 0 bases; bases outside gene matches: 13. The CDR3: CASSRRLAGLVSSYNEQFF. Written as DNA, the CDR3 is TGTGCCAGCAGCCGGAGACTAGCGGGCCTGGTAAGCTCCTACAATGAGCAGTTCTTC.

This chain connects TRBV7-2 to TRBJ2-7, with 8 positions matching TRBD2. CDR1 and CDR2 from the germline V gene are SGHTA and FQGNSA. This CDR3 is 15 amino acids long. J lost 7 bases, V lost 4 bases, and 12 bases had no gene match. In nucleotides, the CDR3 is TGTGCCAGCAGCTCTCAGGCGGGGGGTTCTGGAGAGCAGTACTTC. It specifies CASSSQAGGSGEQYF.

J is TRBJ1-5 and V is TRBV6-6; TRBD1 might be the D (6 bases). The CDR3 has 15 residues. Trimming took 6 bases from V and 11 from J, leaving 23 bases between them. Germline-derived CDR1 and CDR2 are MNHNY and SVGAGI (reference sequence). Here the CDR3 reads CASSPGDTRGGAQHF. The CDR3 region has the DNA TGTGCCAGCAGCCCCGGGGACACCAGAGGGGGAGCCCAGCATTTT.

This clone was seen just once. The gene calls are TRBV2 and TRBJ1-1; D perhaps matches TRBD1 (6 bases). In germline, CDR1 is SNHLY, CDR2 FYNNEI. The CDR3 is 14 residues long. The V end lost 5 bases, the J end lost 4 bases, and 14 bases lay between the germline ends. CDR3 nucleotide sequence: TGTGCCAGCAGTCAGGGGCCCCTCGTCACTGAAGCTTTCTTT. This encodes CASSQGPLVTEAFF.

This clone was picked up a small number of times. Written as DNA, the CDR3 is TGCGCCAGCAGCACCACGACAGGGAAGGCCGAAGCTTTCTTT. It encodes CASSTTTGKAEAFF. The chain couples TRBV5-1 to TRBJ1-1; the match to TRBD1 covers 7 bases. V shed 4 bases and J 8 bases; nucleotides not matched to a gene: 11. Per germline, CDR1 SGHRS and CDR2 YFSETQ. The CDR3 runs to 14 residues. The variable domain in full, completed from reference TRBV5-1 and TRBJ1-1, reads KAGVTQTPRYLIKTRGQQVTLSCSPISGHRSVSWYQQTPGQGLQFLFEYFSETQRNKGNFPGRFSGRQFSNSRSEMNVSTLELGDSALYLCASSTTTGKAEAFFGQGTRLTVV.

This clone was recorded only once. The J gene is TRBJ2-7, the V gene TRBV11-2; D gene ambiguous. CDR1 is SGHAT, CDR2 FQNNGV, per germline. CDR3 length equals 14 residues. Trimming removed 1 base at V and 2 bases at J, with 9 bases between. CDR3: CASSLVLEPYEQYF. The CDR3 nucleotides read TGTGCCAGCAGCTTAGTTCTAGAACCCTACGAGCAGTACTTC.

This sequence joins TRBV27 and TRBJ2-7; TRBD1 agrees at 8 bases. The trim removed 3 bases at V and 0 bases at J, leaving 4 bases unmatched. Germline CDR1 MNHEY, CDR2 SMNVEV (reference sequence). This CDR3 is 15 amino acids long. Here the CDR3 DNA reads TGTGCCAGCAGTTTTGGTACAGGGGGCTCCTACGAGCAGTACTTC. It is translated as CASSFGTGGSYEQYF.

The J gene is TRBJ2-3, the V gene TRBV5-4, with 7 positions matching TRBD1. This CDR3 comprises 18 residues. Germline CDR1 and CDR2: SGHNT and YYREEE (reference sequence). After removal of 0 bases from V and 4 bases from J, the junction contained 14 bases not matched to a gene. The CDR3 loop reads CASSLGQGKGKLADTQYF. DNA of the CDR3: TGTGCCAGCAGCTTGGGACAGGGAAAGGGGAAATTGGCAGATACGCAGTATTTT.

The J gene is TRBJ2-3, the V gene TRBV6-5, with 12 bases matching TRBD1. The CDR3 has 16 amino acids. The V gene's germline CDR1 is MNHEY and CDR2 SVGAGI. Trimming took 1 base from V and 7 from J; bases not matched to a gene: 6. This CDR3 is CASSYWTGQGAHTQYF. The CDR3 DNA reads as TGTGCCAGCAGTTACTGGACGGGACAGGGGGCTCATACGCAGTATTTT.

The chain links TRBV5-6 to TRBJ2-2, with TRBD1 identical over 8 bases. In germline, CDR1 is SGHDT, CDR2 YYEEEE. This CDR3 has 15 amino acids. Unmatched junction bases numbered 5, after V lost 0 bases and J lost 7 bases. CDR3 DNA sequence: TGTGCCAGCAGCTTGGGTCCAGGGGGCATCGGGGAGCTGTTTTTT. Protein sequence: CASSLGPGGIGELFF. The variable domain in full, with the rest retrieved from reference TRBV5-6 and TRBJ2-2, is DAGVTQSPTHLIKTRGQQVTLRCSPKSGHDTVSWYQQALGQGPQFIFQYYEEEERQRGNFPDRFSGHQFPNYSSELNVNALLLGDSALYLCASSLGPGGIGELFFGEGSRLTVL.

The rearrangement joins TRBV10-3 to TRBJ1-3, with unresolved D. Germline loops: CDR1 ENHRY, CDR2 SYGVKD. CDR3 length: 17 amino acids. Trimming left V 0 bases short and J 0 bases short, with 12 bases between. The CDR3 loop reads CAISESAGLVSGNTIYF. In DNA, the CDR3 is TGTGCCATCAGTGAGTCTGCAGGACTTGTCTCTGGAAACACCATATATTTT.

The V gene is TRBV5-1, the J gene TRBJ1-1; 7 bases fit TRBD1. V lost 2 bases to trimming and J lost 3 bases; unmatched junction nucleotides: 1. CDR3 size: 13 residues. In germline, CDR1 is SGHRS, CDR2 YFSETQ. The CDR3 DNA reads as TGCGCCAGCAGCTTCCAGGGGGACACTGAAGCTTTCTTT. Translated: CASSFQGDTEAFF.

V usage is TRBV29-1 and J usage is TRBJ1-1; 8 nucleotides line up with TRBD1. The J segment lost 0 bases and the V segment lost 6 bases, leaving 3 bases of the junction unmatched. Germline V CDR1 and CDR2: SQVTM, ANQGSEA. The CDR3 is made up of 13 amino acids. CDR3 residues: CSVRTGMNTEAFF. The DNA of the CDR3 is TGCAGCGTCAGGACAGGGATGAACACTGAAGCTTTCTTT.

V and J are TRBV2 and TRBJ2-3; 7 nucleotides match TRBD1. Losses at the gene ends were 1 base for V and 1 base for J; bases not matched to a gene: 8. The germline V gene encodes CDR1 SNHLY and CDR2 FYNNEI. The CDR3 runs to 17 residues. Written as DNA, the CDR3 is TGTGCCAGCAGTGAAGTAGGGGGCTCCGGCGGCACAGATACGCAGTATTTT. Its translation is CASSEVGGSGGTDTQYF.

CDR3 sequence reads: CASSFPNTEAFF. CDR3 bases: TGTGCCAGCAGCTTCCCAAACACTGAAGCTTTCTTT. The J gene is TRBJ1-1, the V gene TRBV7-2; D is uncertain. CDR3 length: 12 amino acids. CDR1 is SGHTA and CDR2 is FQGNSA in the germline V gene. Between the trimmed V and J ends, which lost 3 bases and 2 bases, there was a span of 4 bases.